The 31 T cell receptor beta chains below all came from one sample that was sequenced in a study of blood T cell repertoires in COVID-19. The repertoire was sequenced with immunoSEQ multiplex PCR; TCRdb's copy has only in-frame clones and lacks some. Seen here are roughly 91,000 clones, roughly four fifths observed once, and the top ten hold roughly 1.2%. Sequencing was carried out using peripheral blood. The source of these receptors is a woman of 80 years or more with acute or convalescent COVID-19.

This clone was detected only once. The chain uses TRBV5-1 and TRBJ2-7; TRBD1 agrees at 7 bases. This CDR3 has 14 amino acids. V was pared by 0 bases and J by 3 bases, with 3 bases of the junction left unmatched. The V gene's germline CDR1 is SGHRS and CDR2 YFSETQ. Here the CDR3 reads CASSLARDSYEQYF. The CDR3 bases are TGCGCCAGCAGCTTGGCCCGGGACAGCTACGAGCAGTACTTC.

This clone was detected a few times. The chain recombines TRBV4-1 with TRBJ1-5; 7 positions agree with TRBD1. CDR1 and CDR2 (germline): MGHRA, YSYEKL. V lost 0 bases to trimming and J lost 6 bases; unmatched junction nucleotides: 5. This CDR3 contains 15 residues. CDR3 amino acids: CASSQDWAGGQPQHF. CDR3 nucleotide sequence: TGCGCCAGCAGCCAAGATTGGGCAGGGGGTCAGCCCCAGCATTTT.

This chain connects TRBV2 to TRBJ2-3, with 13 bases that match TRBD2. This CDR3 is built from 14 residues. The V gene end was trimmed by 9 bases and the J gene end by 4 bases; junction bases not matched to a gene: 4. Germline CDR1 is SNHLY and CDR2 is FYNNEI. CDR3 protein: CASLTSGGSDTQYF. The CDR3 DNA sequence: TGTGCCAGTTTGACTAGCGGGGGGTCAGATACGCAGTATTTT.

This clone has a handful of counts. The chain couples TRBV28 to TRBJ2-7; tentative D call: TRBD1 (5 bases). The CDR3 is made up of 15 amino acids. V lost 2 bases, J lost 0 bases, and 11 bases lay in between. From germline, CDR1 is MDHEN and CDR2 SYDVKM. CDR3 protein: CASSLQGTISYEQYF. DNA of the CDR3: TGTGCCAGCAGTTTACAGGGAACTATCTCCTACGAGCAGTACTTC.

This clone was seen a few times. CDR3 protein: CASSQVENQPQHF. The CDR3 nucleotides read TGTGCCAGCAGCCAAGTAGAGAATCAGCCCCAGCATTTT. This chain joins TRBV3-1 (or the pseudogene TRBV3-2) and TRBJ1-5; D uncertain. Trimming shortened V by 1 base and J by 4 bases, and 5 bases separated the two germline ends. CDR1 is LGHDT and CDR2 is YNNKEL in the germline V gene (reference sequence). CDR3 length: 13 amino acids.

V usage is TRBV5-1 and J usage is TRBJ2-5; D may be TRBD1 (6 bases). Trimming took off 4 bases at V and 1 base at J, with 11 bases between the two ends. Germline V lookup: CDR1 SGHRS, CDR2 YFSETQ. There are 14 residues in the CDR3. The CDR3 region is CASSPGTSQETQYF. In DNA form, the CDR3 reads TGCGCCAGCAGCCCTGGGACATCCCAAGAGACCCAGTACTTC.

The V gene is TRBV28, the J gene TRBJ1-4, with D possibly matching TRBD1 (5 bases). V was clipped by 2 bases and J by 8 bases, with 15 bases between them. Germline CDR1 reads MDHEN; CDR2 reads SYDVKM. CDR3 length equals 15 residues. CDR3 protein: CASSLPTVGGEKLFF. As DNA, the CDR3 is TGTGCCAGCAGTTTACCAACTGTGGGGGGGGAAAAACTGTTTTTT.

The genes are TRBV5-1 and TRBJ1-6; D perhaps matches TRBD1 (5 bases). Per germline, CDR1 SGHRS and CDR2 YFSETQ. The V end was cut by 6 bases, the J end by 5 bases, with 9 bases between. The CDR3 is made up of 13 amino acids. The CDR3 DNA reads TGCGCCAGCAAGCAGGGAAATAATTCACCCCTCCACTTT. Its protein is CASKQGNNSPLHF. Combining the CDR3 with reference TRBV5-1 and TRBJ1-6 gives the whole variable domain KAGVTQTPRYLIKTRGQQVTLSCSPISGHRSVSWYQQTPGQGLQFLFEYFSETQRNKGNFPGRFSGRQFSNSRSEMNVSTLELGDSALYLCASKQGNNSPLHFGNGTRLTVT.

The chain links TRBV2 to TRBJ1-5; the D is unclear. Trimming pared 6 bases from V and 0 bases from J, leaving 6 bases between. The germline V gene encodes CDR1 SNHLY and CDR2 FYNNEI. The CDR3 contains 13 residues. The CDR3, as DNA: TGTGCCAGCAGCCGAGATAGCAATCAGCCCCAGCATTTT. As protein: CASSRDSNQPQHF.

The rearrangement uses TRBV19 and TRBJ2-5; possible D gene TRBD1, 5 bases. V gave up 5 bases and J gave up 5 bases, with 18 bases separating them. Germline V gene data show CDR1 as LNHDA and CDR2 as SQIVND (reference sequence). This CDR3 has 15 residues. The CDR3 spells CASSAPRQRGETQYF. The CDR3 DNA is TGTGCCAGTAGTGCCCCCCGACAGCGTGGGGAGACCCAGTACTTC.

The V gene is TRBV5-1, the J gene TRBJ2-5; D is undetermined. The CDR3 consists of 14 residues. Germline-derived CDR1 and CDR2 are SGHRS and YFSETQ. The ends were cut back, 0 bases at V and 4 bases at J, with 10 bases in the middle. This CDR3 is CASSLGLAPETQYF. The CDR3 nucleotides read TGCGCCAGCAGCTTGGGACTGGCACCAGAGACCCAGTACTTC.

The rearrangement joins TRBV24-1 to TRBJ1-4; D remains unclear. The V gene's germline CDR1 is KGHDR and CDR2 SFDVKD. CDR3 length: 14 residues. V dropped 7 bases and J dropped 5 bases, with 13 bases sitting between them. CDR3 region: CATSRELWNEKLFF. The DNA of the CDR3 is TGTGCCACCAGCCGAGAACTTTGGAATGAAAAACTGTTTTTT.

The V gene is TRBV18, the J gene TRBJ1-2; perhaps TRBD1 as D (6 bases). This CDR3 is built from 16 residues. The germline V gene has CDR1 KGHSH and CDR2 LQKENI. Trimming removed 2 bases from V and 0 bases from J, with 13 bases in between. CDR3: CASSPSTGISNYGYTF. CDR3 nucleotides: TGTGCCAGCTCACCATCCACAGGGATATCTAACTATGGCTACACCTTC.

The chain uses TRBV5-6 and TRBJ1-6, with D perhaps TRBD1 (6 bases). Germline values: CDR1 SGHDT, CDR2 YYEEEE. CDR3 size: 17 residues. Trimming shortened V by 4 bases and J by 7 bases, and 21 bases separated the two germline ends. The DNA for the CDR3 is TGTGCCAGCAGCCCGTATTGGGACAAACCGCCAAATTCACCCCTCCACTTT. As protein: CASSPYWDKPPNSPLHF.

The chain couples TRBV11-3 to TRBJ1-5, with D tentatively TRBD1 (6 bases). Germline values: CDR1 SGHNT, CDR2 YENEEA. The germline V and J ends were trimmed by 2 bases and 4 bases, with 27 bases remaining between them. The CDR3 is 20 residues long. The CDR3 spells CASSLFSGLRGTVGNQPQHF. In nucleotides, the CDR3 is TGTGCCAGCAGCTTATTCTCGGGTTTGAGGGGGACCGTGGGAAATCAGCCCCAGCATTTT. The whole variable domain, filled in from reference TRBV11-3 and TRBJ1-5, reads EAGVVQSPRYKIIEKKQPVAFWCNPISGHNTLYWYLQNLGQGPELLIRYENEEAVDDSQLPKDRFSAERLKGVDSTLKIQPAELGDSAVYLCASSLFSGLRGTVGNQPQHFGDGTRLSIL.

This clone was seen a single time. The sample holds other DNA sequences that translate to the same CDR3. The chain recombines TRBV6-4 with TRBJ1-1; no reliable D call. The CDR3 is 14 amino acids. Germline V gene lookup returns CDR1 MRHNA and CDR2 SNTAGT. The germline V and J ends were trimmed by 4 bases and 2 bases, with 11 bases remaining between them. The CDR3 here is CASSGSPGNTEAFF. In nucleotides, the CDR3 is TGTGCCAGCAGTGGGAGCCCCGGAAACACTGAAGCTTTCTTT.

The CDR3 spells CASIGGSNNSPLHF. Here the CDR3 DNA reads TGTGCCAGCATTGGGGGCAGTAATAATTCACCCCTCCACTTT. The gene calls are TRBV28 and TRBJ1-6, with D perhaps matching TRBD1 (6 bases). V lost 7 bases to trimming and J lost 5 bases, with 12 bases between them. This CDR3 contains 14 residues. CDR1 is MDHEN and CDR2 is SYDVKM in the germline V gene.

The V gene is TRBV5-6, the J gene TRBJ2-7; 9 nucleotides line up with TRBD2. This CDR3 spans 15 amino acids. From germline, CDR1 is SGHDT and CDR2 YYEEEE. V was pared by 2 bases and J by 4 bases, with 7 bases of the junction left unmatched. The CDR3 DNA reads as TGTGCCAGCAGCTTAGAAGGACTAGCGATGTACGAGCAGTACTTC. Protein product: CASSLEGLAMYEQYF.

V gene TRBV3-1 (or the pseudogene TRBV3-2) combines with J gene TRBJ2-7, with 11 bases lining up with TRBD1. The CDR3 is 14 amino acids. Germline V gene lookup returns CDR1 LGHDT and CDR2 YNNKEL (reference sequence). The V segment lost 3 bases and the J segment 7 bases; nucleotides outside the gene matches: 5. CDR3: CASSHRTGGREQYF. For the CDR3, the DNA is TGTGCCAGCAGCCATCGGACAGGGGGCAGGGAGCAGTACTTC.

CDR3 loop: CASSSGYTGELFF. DNA for the CDR3: TGCGCCAGCAGCTCCGGTTATACCGGGGAGCTGTTTTTT. The chain is built from TRBV5-1 and TRBJ2-2; no clear D. V lost 3 bases to trimming and J lost 5 bases, with 8 bases between them. Germline CDR1 and CDR2: SGHRS and YFSETQ. The CDR3 totals 13 residues.

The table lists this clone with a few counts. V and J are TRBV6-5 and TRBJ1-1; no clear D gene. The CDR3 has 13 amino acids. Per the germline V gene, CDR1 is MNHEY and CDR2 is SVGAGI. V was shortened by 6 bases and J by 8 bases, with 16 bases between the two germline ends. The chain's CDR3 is CASSQATLSEAFF. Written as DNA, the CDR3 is TGTGCCAGCAGCCAGGCCACGTTATCCGAAGCTTTCTTT.

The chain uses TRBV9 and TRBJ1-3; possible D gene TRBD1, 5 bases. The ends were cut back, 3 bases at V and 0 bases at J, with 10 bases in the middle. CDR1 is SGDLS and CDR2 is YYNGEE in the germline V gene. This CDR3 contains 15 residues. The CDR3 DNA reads TGTGCCAGCAGCGGTGCCAGGGCCTCTGGAAACACCATATATTTT. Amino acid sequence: CASSGARASGNTIYF.

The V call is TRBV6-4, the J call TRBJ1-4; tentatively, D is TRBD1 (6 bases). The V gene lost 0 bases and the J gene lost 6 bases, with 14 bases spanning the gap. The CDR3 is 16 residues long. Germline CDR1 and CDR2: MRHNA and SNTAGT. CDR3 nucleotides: TGTGCCAGCAGTGACTCGAGTCCGGACAGCGATGAAAAACTGTTTTTT. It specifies CASSDSSPDSDEKLFF.

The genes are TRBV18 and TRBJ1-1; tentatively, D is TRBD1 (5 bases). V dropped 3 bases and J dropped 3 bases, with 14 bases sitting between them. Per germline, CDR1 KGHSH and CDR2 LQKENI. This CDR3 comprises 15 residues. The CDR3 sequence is CASSPLWGADTEAFF. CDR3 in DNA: TGTGCCAGCTCACCCCTTTGGGGCGCTGACACTGAAGCTTTCTTT.

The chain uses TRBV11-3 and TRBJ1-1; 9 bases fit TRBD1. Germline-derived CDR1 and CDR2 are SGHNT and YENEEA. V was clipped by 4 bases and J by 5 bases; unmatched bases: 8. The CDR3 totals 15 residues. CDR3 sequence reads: CASSSGGQGSTEAFF. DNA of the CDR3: TGTGCCAGCAGCTCCGGCGGACAGGGGAGTACTGAAGCTTTCTTT.

The CDR3 DNA is TGCGCCAGCACCACGGCGGGGACAGCAAACAATGAGCAGTTCTTC. It is translated as CASTTAGTANNEQFF. This chain links TRBV5-1 with TRBJ2-1; D is possibly TRBD1 (7 bases). The V gene's germline CDR1 is SGHRS and CDR2 YFSETQ. CDR3 length equals 15 residues. V gave up 6 bases and J gave up 5 bases, with 18 bases separating them. The complete variable domain, with remaining parts taken from reference TRBV5-1 and TRBJ2-1, reads KAGVTQTPRYLIKTRGQQVTLSCSPISGHRSVSWYQQTPGQGLQFLFEYFSETQRNKGNFPGRFSGRQFSNSRSEMNVSTLELGDSALYLCASTTAGTANNEQFFGPGTRLTVL.

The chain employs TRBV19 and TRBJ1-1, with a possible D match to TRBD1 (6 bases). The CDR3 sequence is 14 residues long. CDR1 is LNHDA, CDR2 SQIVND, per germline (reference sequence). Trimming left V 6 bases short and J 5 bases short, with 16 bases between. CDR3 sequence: CASRTSRGGTEAFF. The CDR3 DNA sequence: TGTGCCAGTAGAACAAGCAGGGGAGGGACTGAAGCTTTCTTT.

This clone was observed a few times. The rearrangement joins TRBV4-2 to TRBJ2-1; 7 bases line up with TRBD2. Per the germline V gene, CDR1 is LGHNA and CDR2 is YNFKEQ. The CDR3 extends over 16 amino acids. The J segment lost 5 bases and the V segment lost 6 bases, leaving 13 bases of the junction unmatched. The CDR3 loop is CASRATGGRNDNEQFF. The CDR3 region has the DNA TGTGCCAGCAGAGCGACCGGCGGGAGAAATGACAATGAGCAGTTCTTC.

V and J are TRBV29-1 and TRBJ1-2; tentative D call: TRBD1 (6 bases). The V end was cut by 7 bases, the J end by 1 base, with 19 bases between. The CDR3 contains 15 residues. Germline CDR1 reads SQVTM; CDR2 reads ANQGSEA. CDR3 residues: CSAPIGGGGNYGYTF. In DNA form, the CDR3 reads TGCAGCGCTCCGATCGGGGGGGGCGGTAACTATGGCTACACCTTC. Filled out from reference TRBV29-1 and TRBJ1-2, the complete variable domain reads SAVISQKPSRDICQRGTSLTIQCQVDSQVTMMFWYRQQPGQSLTLIATANQGSEATYESGFVIDKFPISRPNLTFSTLTVSNMSPEDSSIYLCSAPIGGGGNYGYTFGSGTRLTVV.

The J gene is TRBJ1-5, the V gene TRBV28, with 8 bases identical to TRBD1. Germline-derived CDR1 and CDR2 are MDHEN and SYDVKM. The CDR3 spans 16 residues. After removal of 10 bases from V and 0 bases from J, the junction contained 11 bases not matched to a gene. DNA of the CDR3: TGTGCCATACGACCAAGGACAGGGATTAGCAATCAGCCCCAGCATTTT. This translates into CAIRPRTGISNQPQHF.

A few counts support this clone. CDR3 loop: CASSLTGRVDGYTF. CDR3 in DNA: TGTGCCAGCAGCTTAACGGGCAGGGTCGACGGCTACACCTTC. The rearrangement joins TRBV7-3 to TRBJ1-2, with a weak D call TRBD1 (5 bases). The CDR3 consists of 14 residues. The germline V and J ends were trimmed by 0 bases and 8 bases, with 13 bases remaining between them. Germline V lookup: CDR1 SGHTA, CDR2 FQGTGA.